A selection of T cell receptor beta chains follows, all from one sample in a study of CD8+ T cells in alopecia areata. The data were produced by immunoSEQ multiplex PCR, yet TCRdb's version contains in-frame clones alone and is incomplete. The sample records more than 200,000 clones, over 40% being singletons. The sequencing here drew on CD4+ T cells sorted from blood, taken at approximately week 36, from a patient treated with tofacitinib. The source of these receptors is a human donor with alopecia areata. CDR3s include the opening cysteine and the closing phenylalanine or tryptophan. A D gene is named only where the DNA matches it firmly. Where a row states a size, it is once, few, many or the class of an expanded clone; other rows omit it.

DNA: TGCGCCAGCAGCCTCCGGGGAGCGGGAGATGAGCAGTTCTTC; CDR3: CASSLRGAGDEQFF; length: 14; size: few; V: TRBV4-1; D: TRBD2; J: TRBJ2-1
DNA: TGTGCCAGCAGAAGCGTCAATGAGCAGTTCTTC; CDR3: CASRSVNEQFF; length: 11; size: NA; V: TRBV25-1; D: NA; J: TRBJ2-1
DNA: TGCAGCGTTGAGGGAGGGGGAGTGGTAGTAGAGACCCAGTACTTC; CDR3: CSVEGGGVVVETQYF; length: 15; size: few; V: TRBV29-1; D: NA; J: TRBJ2-5
DNA: TGTGCCTGGAGGAGGGGGTACACTGAAGCTTTCTTT; CDR3: CAWRRGYTEAFF; length: 12; size: NA; V: TRBV30; D: NA; J: TRBJ1-1
DNA: TGCAGCGTAACACTTATGGGGTTGGCTTTCTTT; CDR3: CSVTLMGLAFF; length: 11; size: NA; V: TRBV29-1; D: NA; J: TRBJ1-1
DNA: TGTGCCAGCTCACCGACTTCGTCCCTAAAGGTGGACGAGCAGTACTTC; CDR3: CASSPTSSLKVDEQYF; length: 16; size: NA; V: TRBV18; D: NA; J: TRBJ2-7
DNA: TGCGCCAGCAGCTTCGGGGGCTACGAGCAGTACTTC; CDR3: CASSFGGYEQYF; length: 12; size: NA; V: TRBV5-1; D: NA; J: TRBJ2-7
DNA: TGTGCCAGCAGTGAAAGTAGTGGGAATCAGCCCCAGCATTTT; CDR3: CASSESSGNQPQHF; length: 14; size: NA; V: TRBV6-5; D: NA; J: TRBJ1-5
DNA: TGTGCCTGGAGATTGGACGGTCCCTACGAGCAGTACTTC; CDR3: CAWRLDGPYEQYF; length: 13; size: few; V: TRBV30; D: NA; J: TRBJ2-7
DNA: TGTGCCAGCAGCTTGGCCAGGACTAGCGGTACCTACAATGAGCAGTTCTTC; CDR3: CASSLARTSGTYNEQFF; length: 17; size: NA; V: TRBV5-4; D: TRBD2; J: TRBJ2-1
DNA: TGCGCCAGCAGCTCGGGGGGGCCCTACGAGCAGTACTTC; CDR3: CASSSGGPYEQYF; length: 13; size: NA; V: TRBV5-1; D: TRBD2; J: TRBJ2-7
DNA: TGCAGCGTTGACCGGGACAGGGTTATGGATACGCAGTATTTT; CDR3: CSVDRDRVMDTQYF; length: 14; size: few; V: TRBV29-1; D: TRBD1; J: TRBJ2-3
DNA: TGTGCCAGCAGCCTCGGACTAGCGGGAGGGCCTGAGACCCAGTACTTC; CDR3: CASSLGLAGGPETQYF; length: 16; size: NA; V: TRBV5-4; D: TRBD2; J: TRBJ2-5